This T cell receptor (beta chain) came from a study of blood T cell repertoires in COVID-19. Looking at the study overall: PBMCs, B-cell-depleted T cells, or T cells were the source of the cDNA or gDNA that made up the material.

Original analysis: Reference gene primer amplification yielded estimated nucleated cell counts. The table came from immunoSEQ multiplex PCR; TCRdb's copy has only in-frame clones and leaves some out. Clone size and the V and J calls come from that table; the DNA yielded D and trimming. This sample has under 350,000 clones, with just over 85% found just once. This CDR3 has 16 residues. CDR1 MNHEY and CDR2 SMNVEV come from the germline V gene (reference sequence). The V and J ends lost 5 bases and 7 bases respectively, with 21 bases between them. Sequenced sample: PBMCs or T cells enriched from blood (not recorded which). The J gene is TRBJ2-1, the V gene TRBV27; D may be TRBD2 (6 bases). The receptor was isolated from a woman aged 35 to 49 with acute COVID-19. DNA for the CDR3: TGTGCCAGCAGTCTCCGCGGGGTAGCACCGGGGAATGAGCAGTTCTTC. Encoded protein: CASSLRGVAPGNEQFF.